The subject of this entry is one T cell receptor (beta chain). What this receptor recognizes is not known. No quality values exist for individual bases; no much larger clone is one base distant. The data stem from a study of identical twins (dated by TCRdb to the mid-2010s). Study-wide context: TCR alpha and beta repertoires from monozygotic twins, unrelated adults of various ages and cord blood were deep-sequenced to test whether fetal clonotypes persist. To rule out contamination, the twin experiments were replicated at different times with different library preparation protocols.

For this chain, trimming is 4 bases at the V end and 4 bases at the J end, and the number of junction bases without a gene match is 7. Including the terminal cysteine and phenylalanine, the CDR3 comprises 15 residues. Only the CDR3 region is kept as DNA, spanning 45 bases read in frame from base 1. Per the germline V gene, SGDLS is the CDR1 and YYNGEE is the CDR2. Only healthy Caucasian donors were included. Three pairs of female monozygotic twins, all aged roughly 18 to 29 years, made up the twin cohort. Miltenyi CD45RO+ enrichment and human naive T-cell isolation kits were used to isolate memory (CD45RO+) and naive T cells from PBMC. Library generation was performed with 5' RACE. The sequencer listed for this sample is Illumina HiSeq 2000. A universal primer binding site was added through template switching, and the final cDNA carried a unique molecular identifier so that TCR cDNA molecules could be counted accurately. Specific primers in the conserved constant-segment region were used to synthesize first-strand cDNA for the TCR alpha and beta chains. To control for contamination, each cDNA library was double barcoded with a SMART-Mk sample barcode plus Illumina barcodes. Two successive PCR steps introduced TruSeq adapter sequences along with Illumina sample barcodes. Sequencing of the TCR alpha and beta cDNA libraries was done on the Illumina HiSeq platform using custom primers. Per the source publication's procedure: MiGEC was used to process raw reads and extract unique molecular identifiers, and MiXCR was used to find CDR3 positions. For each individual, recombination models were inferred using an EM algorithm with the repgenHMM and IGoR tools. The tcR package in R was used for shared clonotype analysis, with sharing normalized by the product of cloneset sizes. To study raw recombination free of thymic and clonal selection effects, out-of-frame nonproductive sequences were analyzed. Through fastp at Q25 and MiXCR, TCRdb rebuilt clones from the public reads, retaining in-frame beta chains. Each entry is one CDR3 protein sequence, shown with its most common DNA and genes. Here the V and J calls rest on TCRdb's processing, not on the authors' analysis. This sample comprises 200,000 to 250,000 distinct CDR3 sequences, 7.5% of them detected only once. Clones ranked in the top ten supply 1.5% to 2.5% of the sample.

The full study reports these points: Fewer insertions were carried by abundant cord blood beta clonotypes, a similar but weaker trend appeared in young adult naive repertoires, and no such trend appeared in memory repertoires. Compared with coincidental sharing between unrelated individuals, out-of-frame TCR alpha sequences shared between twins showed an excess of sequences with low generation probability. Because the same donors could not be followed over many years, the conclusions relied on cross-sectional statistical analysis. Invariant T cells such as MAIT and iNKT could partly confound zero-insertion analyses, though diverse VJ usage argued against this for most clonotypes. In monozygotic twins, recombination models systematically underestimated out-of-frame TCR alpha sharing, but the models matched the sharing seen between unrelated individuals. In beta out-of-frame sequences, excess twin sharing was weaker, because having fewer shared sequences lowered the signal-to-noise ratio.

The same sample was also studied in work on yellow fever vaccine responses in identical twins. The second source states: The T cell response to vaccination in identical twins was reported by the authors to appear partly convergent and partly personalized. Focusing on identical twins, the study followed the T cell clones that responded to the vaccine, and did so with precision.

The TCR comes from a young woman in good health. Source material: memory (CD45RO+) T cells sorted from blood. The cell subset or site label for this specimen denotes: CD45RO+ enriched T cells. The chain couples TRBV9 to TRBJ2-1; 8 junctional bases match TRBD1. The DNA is TGTGCCAGCAGCAGAGGACAGGGAACGTACAATGAGCAGTTCTTC. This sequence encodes CASSRGQGTYNEQFF.